This TCR beta chain was retrieved from a study of T cells in Graves' hyperthyroidism and ophthalmopathy. Regarding the study as a whole: Most thyroid-expanded clonotypes above 0.001 were also found in blood.

V gave up 6 bases and J gave up 9 bases, with 14 bases separating them. There are 12 residues in the CDR3. Germline V lookup: CDR1 MNHEY, CDR2 SMNVEV (reference sequence). Stable Graves' hyperthyroidism meant no ophthalmopathy progression within 18 months. Fresh peripheral blood, 10 ml, was the source of the PBMCs. In its sample, this clonotype was seen many times. As yet, its antigen is unknown. TCR beta CDR3 regions were amplified from RNA. Primed by the HTBI set, a first-round RT-PCR was run on the TCR CDR3. TCRdb re-called the multiplex PCR reads through MiXCR, storing one row per CDR3 protein. This sample has roughly 380,000 distinct CDR3 sequences, with roughly 13% found just once.

This chain connects TRBV27 to TRBJ1-1; perhaps TRBD1 as D (5 bases). The sequence was obtained from a woman between 18 and 29 years old with Graves' hyperthyroidism. Sample: blood. This CDR3 is CASRGDAGKAFF. The CDR3, as DNA: TGTGCCAGCAGGGGGGACGCAGGGAAAGCTTTCTTT.